The 27 T cell receptor beta chains below come from one sample, sequenced in a study of CXCR3-negative and CXCR3-positive naive CD8 T cells. Overall study findings and caveats: Comparison of naive cells showed more hydrophobic TRB CDR3s in CXCR3-positive than in CXCR3-negative naive cells.

UMI labels and 5' RACE were used to prepare the TRB cDNA libraries. TCRdb processed the 5' RACE reads again and assigns one entry to each CDR3 protein, with no DNA. The sample table sets out about 150,000 distinct CDR3 sequences. No antigen has been assigned to these receptors. The sequencing input was naive CXCR3+ CD8+ T cells from blood. Specified subset: CD45RO-CCR7+CD27+CD95- naive CD8+ T cells expressing CXCR3 (TNR3+). These receptors originate from a human donor in good health. Some clones in this sample may be carry-over from other donors' samples.

The chain is built from TRBV15 and TRBJ2-5; the D gene TCRdb calls, TRBD1, cannot be checked with no DNA. This CDR3 is 13 amino acids long. The germline gives CDR1 LNHNV, CDR2 YYDKDF (reference sequence). The CDR3 is CATSERGVETQYF.

The rearrangement uses TRBV20-1 and TRBJ2-7; there is no DNA to check the TCRdb D call of TRBD1. The CDR3 has 16 residues. From germline, CDR1 is DFQATT and CDR2 SNEGSKA (reference sequence). The chain's CDR3 is CSARDTPKWSSYEQYF.

This rearrangement joins TRBV20-1 to TRBJ1-2; with no DNA, the TCRdb D assignment of TRBD1 cannot be verified. CDR1 is DFQATT and CDR2 is SNEGSKA in the germline V gene (reference sequence). This CDR3 spans 12 amino acids. The CDR3 loop reads CSAEGQGNGYTF.

The V and J genes are TRBV29-1 and TRBJ2-7; TCRdb's assignment of TRBD2 cannot be checked, as there is no DNA. Germline V gene sequence: CDR1 SQVTM, CDR2 ANQGSEA. The CDR3 totals 11 residues. The CDR3 here is CSVSSGGEQYF.

V usage is TRBV19 and J usage is TRBJ2-1; TCRdb names TRBD2, which stays unverified in the absence of DNA. The germline gives CDR1 LNHDA, CDR2 SQIVND (reference sequence). This CDR3 comprises 19 residues. CDR3 residues: CASSIFVASGGPLYNEQFF.

The gene calls are TRBV19 and TRBJ2-1; there is no DNA to check the TCRdb D call of TRBD1. Germline V CDR1 and CDR2: LNHDA, SQIVND (reference sequence). This CDR3 region has 15 residues. The CDR3 sequence: CASSIGGGTNNEQFF.

The V call is TRBV5-5, the J call TRBJ2-1; the D gene TCRdb calls, TRBD1, cannot be checked with no DNA. The germline V gene has CDR1 SGHKS and CDR2 YYEKEE (reference sequence). The CDR3 totals 15 residues. This CDR3 is CASSLEPPGPNDQFF.

This chain links TRBV29-1 with TRBJ1-2; TCRdb reports TRBD1, a call that lacks DNA to check it against. The germline CDR1 and CDR2 sequences are SQVTM and ANQGSEA. The CDR3 totals 19 residues. The CDR3 is CSVDLPPTASSLANYGYTF.

The chain couples TRBV19 to TRBJ1-5; absent DNA, TCRdb's TRBD1 call cannot be checked. The CDR3 loop spans 15 amino acids. Germline V gene sequence: CDR1 LNHDA, CDR2 SQIVND (reference sequence). CDR3 in amino acids: CASSIGQGLGQPQHF.

The chain couples TRBV24-1 to TRBJ2-3. The CDR3 is 13 amino acids. CDR1 is KGHDR, CDR2 SFDVKD, per germline. CDR3 protein: CATSDPDQDTQYF.

V is TRBV7-9 and J is TRBJ2-4; the TCRdb D gene call, TRBD1, has no DNA to confirm it. Germline V gene sequence: CDR1 SEHNR, CDR2 FQNEAQ (reference sequence). This CDR3 contains 16 residues. CDR3 protein: CASSPRTELAKNIQYF.

The V call is TRBV13, the J call TRBJ1-3; TCRdb selects TRBD1, and the lack of DNA leaves this call unchecked. The CDR3 consists of 18 residues. Per the germline V gene, CDR1 is PRHDT and CDR2 is FYEKMQ (reference sequence). This CDR3 is CASSDGTGNTDSGNTIYF. Together with reference TRBV13 and TRBJ1-3, the CDR3 gives the full variable domain: AAGVIQSPRHLIKEKRETATLKCYPIPRHDTVYWYQQGPGQDPQFLISFYEKMQSDKGSIPDRFSAQQFSDYHSELNMSSLELGDSALYFCASSDGTGNTDSGNTIYFGEGSWLTVV.

This rearrangement joins TRBV2 to TRBJ1-2; TCRdb reports TRBD1, a call that lacks DNA to check it against. The CDR3 is made up of 15 amino acids. Germline V gives CDR1 SNHLY, CDR2 FYNNEI. The CDR3 region is CASSELRTPNGGYTF.

The rearrangement links TRBV6-2 or TRBV6-3 to TRBJ1-1; TCRdb reports TRBD1, a call that lacks DNA to check it against. There are 11 residues in the CDR3. Germline-derived CDR1 and CDR2 are MNHEY and SVGEGT. CDR3 amino acids: CAVGGNTEAFF.

The chain employs TRBV28 and TRBJ2-2; as DNA is missing, the TRBD1 call by TCRdb cannot be tested. Germline CDR1 reads MDHEN; CDR2 reads SYDVKM. The length of the CDR3 is 13 residues. CDR3 in amino acids: CASRGPDTGELFF.

The chain is built from TRBV3-1 and TRBJ1-1; without DNA, the TCRdb call of TRBD1 cannot be checked. The CDR3 is made up of 17 amino acids. Germline CDR1 LGHDT, CDR2 YNNKEL (reference sequence). The chain's CDR3 is CASSSRARAGRYTEAFF. Full variable domain (remainder filled in from reference TRBV3-1 and TRBJ1-1): DTAVSQTPKYLVTQMGNDKSIKCEQNLGHDTMYWYKQDSKKFLKIMFSYNNKELIINETVPNRFSPKSPDKAHLNLHINSLELGDSAVYFCASSSRARAGRYTEAFFGQGTRLTVV.

The CDR3 here is CASSLTLGYSGNTIYF. V gene TRBV5-5 combines with J gene TRBJ1-3. The CDR3 is made up of 16 amino acids. Germline V gene data show CDR1 as SGHKS and CDR2 as YYEKEE (reference sequence).

The chain links TRBV19 to TRBJ2-1; TCRdb lists TRBD2, though no DNA is available to test this call. The germline V gene encodes CDR1 LNHDA and CDR2 SQIVND (reference sequence). The CDR3 is made up of 17 amino acids. This CDR3 reads CASRGLAGDSSYNEQFF.

CDR3 loop: CASSRSATGAGELFF. V gene TRBV6-2 or TRBV6-3 combines with J gene TRBJ2-2; absent DNA, TCRdb's TRBD2 call cannot be checked. The germline CDR1 and CDR2 sequences are MNHEY and SVGEGT. The CDR3 is 15 residues long.

This chain uses TRBV6-5 with TRBJ2-1. The CDR3 has 14 residues. Germline V lookup: CDR1 MNHEY, CDR2 SVGAGI. The CDR3 is CASSPLPSYNEQFF.

This chain uses TRBV5-1 with TRBJ2-1. The length of the CDR3 is 16 residues. CDR1 is SGHRS, CDR2 YFSETQ, per germline. The CDR3: CASSFSGVASYNEQFF.

The rearrangement joins TRBV5-1 to TRBJ2-7; TCRdb returns TRBD1, unconfirmable since there is no DNA. Per the germline V gene, CDR1 is SGHRS and CDR2 is YFSETQ. This CDR3 is built from 15 residues. The CDR3 protein is CASSLEGQGIGEQYF.

The chain's CDR3 is CASRAPGQGPEAFF. This chain connects TRBV28 to TRBJ1-1; TCRdb picks TRBD1, but there is no DNA to check that call. The germline gives CDR1 MDHEN, CDR2 SYDVKM. CDR3 length equals 14 residues.

The rearrangement uses TRBV7-9 and TRBJ2-2. Germline V gene sequence: CDR1 SEHNR, CDR2 FQNEAQ (reference sequence). The CDR3 loop spans 18 amino acids. The CDR3: CASSLAAGVLANTGELLF.

The chain couples TRBV12-3 or TRBV12-4 to TRBJ2-7. This CDR3 has 14 amino acids. This CDR3 reads CASSLASEPYEQYF.

The V call is TRBV5-1, the J call TRBJ2-7; TCRdb reports TRBD2, a call that lacks DNA to check it against. Germline assignment: CDR1 SGHRS and CDR2 YFSETQ. CDR3 length: 12 amino acids. The CDR3 sequence is CASSPAGVEQYF.

J is TRBJ2-1 and V is TRBV7-8; TCRdb reports TRBD1, a call that lacks DNA to check it against. This CDR3 comprises 15 residues. Germline lookup yields CDR1 SGHVS and CDR2 FQNEAQ. CDR3 loop: CAIGDPNRAYNEQFF.